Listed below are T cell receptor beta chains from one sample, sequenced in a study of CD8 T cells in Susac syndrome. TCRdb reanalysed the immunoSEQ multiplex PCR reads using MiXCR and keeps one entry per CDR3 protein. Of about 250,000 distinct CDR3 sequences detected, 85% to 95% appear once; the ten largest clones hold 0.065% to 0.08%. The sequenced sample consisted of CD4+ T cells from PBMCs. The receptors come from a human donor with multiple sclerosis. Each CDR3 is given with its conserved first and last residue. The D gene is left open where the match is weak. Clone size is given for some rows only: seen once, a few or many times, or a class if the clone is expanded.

CSARAQGHEQYF,TGCAGTGCTAGGGCCCAGGGCCACGAGCAGTACTTC,TRBV20-1,TRBJ2-7,.,.
CASSLGGPNTIYF,TGTGCCAGCAGCTTAGGGGGACCAAACACCATATATTTT,TRBV11-2,TRBJ1-3,.,.
CASSLNSLSSYEQYF,TGCGCCAGCAGCTTGAACTCCTTAAGCTCCTACGAGCAGTACTTC,TRBV5-1,TRBJ2-7,.,.
CASSRLDGNEQFF,TGTGCCAGCTCACGCCTGGACGGCAATGAGCAGTTCTTC,TRBV18,TRBJ2-1,.,.
CASSRTGDPRETQYF,TGTGCCAGTAGCAGGACAGGGGACCCACGGGAGACCCAGTACTTC,TRBV19,TRBJ2-5,.,TRBD1
CASLTHYNEQFF,TGTGCCAGTCTTACTCACTACAATGAGCAGTTCTTC,TRBV19,TRBJ2-1,.,.
CSVEIEQFF,TGCAGCGTTGAAATTGAGCAGTTCTTC,TRBV29-1,TRBJ2-1,.,.
CASSKRADNTEAFF,TGTGCCAGCAGCAAAAGGGCCGACAACACTGAAGCTTTCTTT,TRBV21-1,TRBJ1-1,.,.
CASSSTSLDRNEKLFF,TGTGCCAGCAGTTCCACCTCCTTGGACAGGAATGAAAAACTGTTTTTT,TRBV6-2/TRBV6-3,TRBJ1-4,.,TRBD1
CSARDARLSSYEQYF,TGCAGTGCTAGAGATGCCCGGCTTAGCTCCTACGAGCAGTACTTC,TRBV20-1,TRBJ2-7,.,.
CASSLGPVNEQFF,TGTGCCAGCAGCTTAGGCCCAGTCAATGAGCAGTTCTTC,TRBV7-2,TRBJ2-1,.,.
CASSSLASYEQYF,TGTGCCAGTAGTTCTCTAGCTTCCTACGAGCAGTACTTC,TRBV19,TRBJ2-7,.,.
CASSSGRPSNYGYTF,TGTGCCAGCAGCTCGGGACGGCCTTCTAACTATGGCTACACCTTC,TRBV7-2,TRBJ1-2,.,.
CARRTGPNTGELFF,TGTGCCAGGAGGACAGGACCAAACACCGGGGAGCTGTTTTTT,TRBV2,TRBJ2-2,once,TRBD1
CASSIGEDTQYF,TGTGCCAGTAGTATAGGAGAAGATACGCAGTATTTT,TRBV19,TRBJ2-3,.,.
CSAYMNTEAFF,TGCAGTGCTTACATGAACACTGAAGCTTTCTTT,TRBV20-1,TRBJ1-1,.,.
CATSRNPISSDTQYF,TGTGCCACCAGCAGAAATCCGATTAGCTCAGATACGCAGTATTTT,TRBV15,TRBJ2-3,.,.
CASSLGPGQENTEAFF,TGTGCCAGCAGTTTAGGGCCGGGACAGGAGAACACTGAAGCTTTCTTT,TRBV28,TRBJ1-1,once,TRBD1
CASSYSGQLNYGYTF,TGTGCCAGCAGTTACTCGGGACAGCTTAACTATGGCTACACCTTC,TRBV6-5,TRBJ1-2,few,TRBD1
CASSLGFTEAFF,TGTGCCAGCAGCTTAGGGTTCACTGAAGCTTTCTTT,TRBV7-2,TRBJ1-1,few,.
CASSQGVAGVGEQYF,TGTGCCAGCAGCCAAGGGGTCGCGGGGGTGGGCGAGCAGTACTTC,TRBV3-1,TRBJ2-7,.,TRBD2
CASSRDFFTDTQYF,TGTGCCAGCAGCCGGGACTTTTTCACAGATACGCAGTATTTT,TRBV7-9,TRBJ2-3,.,.
CASSQVASRPDTQYF,TGTGCCAGCAGCCAAGTAGCTAGCCGTCCGGATACGCAGTATTTT,TRBV3-1,TRBJ2-3,.,.
CASSLLAEQFF,TGTGCCAGCAGTTTACTAGCCGAGCAGTTCTTC,TRBV12-3/TRBV12-4,TRBJ2-1,.,.
CASSVPRAQGYGYTF,TGTGCCAGTAGTGTCCCCCGGGCACAGGGGTATGGCTACACCTTC,TRBV19,TRBJ1-2,.,TRBD1
CASSSDPRGAGNTIYF,TGTGCCAGCAGCTCAGACCCAAGGGGAGCGGGAAACACCATATATTTT,TRBV9,TRBJ1-3,.,.
CASSQEGSNQPQHF,TGTGCCAGCAGCCAAGAGGGCAGCAATCAGCCCCAGCATTTT,TRBV4-2,TRBJ1-5,.,.
CASSSLIDRGIRETQYF,TGTGCCAGCAGCTCCCTGATCGACAGGGGGATTCGGGAGACCCAGTACTTC,TRBV5-5,TRBJ2-5,.,TRBD1
CASSLAADSYQPQHF,TGTGCCAGCAGCTTAGCGGCAGACAGTTATCAGCCCCAGCATTTT,TRBV7-9,TRBJ1-5,.,.
CASAGQRGRTEAFF,TGTGCCAGCGCAGGGCAGAGGGGACGAACTGAAGCTTTCTTT,TRBV18,TRBJ1-1,.,.
CASACVGASGELFF,TGTGCCAGCGCCTGCGTAGGGGCATCAGGGGAGCTGTTTTTT,TRBV6-8,TRBJ2-2,.,.
CASSQVPPEDTGELFF,TGCGCCAGCAGCCAAGTTCCCCCGGAGGACACCGGGGAGCTGTTTTTT,TRBV4-1,TRBJ2-2,.,.
CAWSVSSGYEQFF,TGTGCCTGGAGTGTGAGTTCTGGCTATGAGCAGTTCTTC,TRBV30,TRBJ2-1,.,.
CASSSGERSAETQYF,TGTGCCAGCAGCTCGGGTGAGAGGAGCGCGGAGACCCAGTACTTC,TRBV5-4,TRBJ2-5,.,.
CASRTGTGPLYGYTF,TGTGCCAGCAGGACCGGGACAGGGCCCCTCTATGGCTACACCTTC,TRBV3-1,TRBJ1-2,.,TRBD1
CASTLTGTGWGSGNQPQHF,TGTGCCAGCACCTTGACAGGGACAGGGTGGGGATCTGGCAATCAGCCCCAGCATTTT,TRBV28,TRBJ1-5,.,TRBD1
CASRLTGNRDTEAFF,TGTGCCAGCAGACTAACCGGGAACAGAGACACTGAAGCTTTCTTT,TRBV28,TRBJ1-1,.,.
CASSSGGAGEQYF,TGTGCCAGCAGTTCAGGGGGCGCGGGCGAGCAGTACTTC,TRBV28,TRBJ2-7,.,TRBD1
CASNPSGSRHEQFF,TGTGCCAGCAACCCTAGCGGGAGTCGTCATGAGCAGTTCTTC,TRBV7-2,TRBJ2-1,.,TRBD2
CASRGGDPRRSGANVLTF,TGTGCCAGCAGAGGGGGGGACCCAAGGAGGTCCGGGGCCAACGTCCTGACTTTC,TRBV21-1,TRBJ2-6,.,.
CASSGDSPPVKLFF,TGTGCCAGCTCGGGGGACAGTCCACCAGTAAAACTGTTTTTT,TRBV18,TRBJ1-4,.,TRBD1
CSVEALVRGEITEAFF,TGCAGCGTTGAAGCTCTGGTCAGGGGAGAAATAACTGAAGCTTTCTTT,TRBV29-1,TRBJ1-1,.,.
CSVEDRYRGGTYGYTF,TGCAGCGTTGAAGACCGGTACAGGGGCGGTACCTATGGCTACACCTTC,TRBV29-1,TRBJ1-2,.,TRBD1
CATSQGGMVGETQYF,TGTGCCACCAGTCAGGGGGGAATGGTGGGGGAGACCCAGTACTTC,TRBV24-1,TRBJ2-5,.,.
CASSLDGQRNTEAFF,TGCGCCAGCAGCTTGGACGGACAACGGAACACTGAAGCTTTCTTT,TRBV5-1,TRBJ1-1,.,.
CASSQVMGLDTQYF,TGCGCCAGCAGCCAAGTGATGGGACTAGATACGCAGTATTTT,TRBV4-1,TRBJ2-3,.,.
CASSSAGGKTDTQYF,TGTGCCAGCAGTTCGGCGGGAGGGAAAACAGATACGCAGTATTTT,TRBV12-3/TRBV12-4,TRBJ2-3,.,TRBD2
CASSLSVSRDRRTQYF,TGTGCCAGCAGTCTGAGCGTCTCCCGGGACCGACGGACCCAGTACTTC,TRBV3-1,TRBJ2-5,.,.
CSASTDTQYF,TGCAGTGCTAGCACAGATACGCAGTATTTT,TRBV20-1,TRBJ2-3,once,.
CALTRGRANTGELFF,TGTGCCTTAACGAGAGGCAGGGCGAACACCGGGGAGCTGTTTTTT,TRBV7-9,TRBJ2-2,.,.
CSAQKYGTSGGSTDTQYF,TGCAGTGCCCAAAAATATGGGACTAGCGGTGGATCCACAGATACGCAGTATTTT,TRBV20-1,TRBJ2-3,.,TRBD2
CASSLALEAFF,TGTGCCAGCAGCTTGGCCCTTGAAGCTTTCTTT,TRBV5-6,TRBJ1-1,.,.
CASTPMTGVQETQYF,TGTGCCAGCACCCCGATGACAGGGGTCCAAGAGACCCAGTACTTC,TRBV7-2,TRBJ2-5,.,TRBD1
CASSPTPRDATDTQYF,TGTGCCAGCAGCCCCACGCCCAGGGACGCCACAGATACGCAGTATTTT,TRBV7-6,TRBJ2-3,.,.
CASSYLLGEGSPLHF,TGTGCCAGCAGTTATCTTCTGGGAGAGGGCTCACCCCTCCACTTT,TRBV6-2/TRBV6-3,TRBJ1-6,.,.
CASSQDAGTSYEQYF,TGCGCCAGCAGCCAAGATGCCGGGACAAGCTACGAGCAGTACTTC,TRBV4-1,TRBJ2-7,.,.
CASSQARGGSGANVLTF,TGTGCCAGCAGCCAAGCCCGAGGGGGCTCTGGGGCCAACGTCCTGACTTTC,TRBV4-2,TRBJ2-6,.,.
CSARAGETSTDTQYF,TGCAGTGCTAGAGCGGGAGAGACTAGCACAGATACGCAGTATTTT,TRBV20-1,TRBJ2-3,.,.
CASSLDPWPRNEKLFF,TGTGCCAGCAGCTTGGACCCGTGGCCCAGAAATGAAAAACTGTTTTTT,TRBV5-4,TRBJ1-4,.,.